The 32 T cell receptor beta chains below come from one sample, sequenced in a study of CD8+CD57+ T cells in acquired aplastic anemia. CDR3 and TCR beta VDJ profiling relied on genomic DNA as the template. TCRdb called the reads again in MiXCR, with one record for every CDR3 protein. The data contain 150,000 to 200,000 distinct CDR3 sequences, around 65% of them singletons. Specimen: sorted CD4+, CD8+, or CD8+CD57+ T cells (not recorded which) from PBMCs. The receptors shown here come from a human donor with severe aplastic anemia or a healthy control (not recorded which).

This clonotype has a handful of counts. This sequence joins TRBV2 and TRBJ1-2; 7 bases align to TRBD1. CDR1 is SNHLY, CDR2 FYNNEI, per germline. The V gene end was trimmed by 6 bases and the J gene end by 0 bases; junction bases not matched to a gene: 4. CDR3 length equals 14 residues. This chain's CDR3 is CASRKTGTNYGYTF. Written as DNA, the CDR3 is TGTGCCAGCAGGAAGACAGGGACTAACTATGGCTACACCTTC.

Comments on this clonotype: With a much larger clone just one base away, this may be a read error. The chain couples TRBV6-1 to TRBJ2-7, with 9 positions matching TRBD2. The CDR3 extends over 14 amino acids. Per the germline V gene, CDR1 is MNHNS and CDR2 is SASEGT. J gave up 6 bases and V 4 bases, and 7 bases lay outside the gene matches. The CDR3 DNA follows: TGTGCCAGCAGTGCTGTAGCGGGGGCCTGCGAGCAGTACTTC. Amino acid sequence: CASSAVAGACEQYF.

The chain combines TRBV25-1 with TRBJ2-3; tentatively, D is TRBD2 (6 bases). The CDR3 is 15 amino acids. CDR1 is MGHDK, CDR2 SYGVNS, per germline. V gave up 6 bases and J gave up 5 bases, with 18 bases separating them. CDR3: CASRAAGRARDTQYF. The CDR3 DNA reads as TGTGCCAGCAGGGCAGCGGGCCGTGCAAGAGATACGCAGTATTTT.

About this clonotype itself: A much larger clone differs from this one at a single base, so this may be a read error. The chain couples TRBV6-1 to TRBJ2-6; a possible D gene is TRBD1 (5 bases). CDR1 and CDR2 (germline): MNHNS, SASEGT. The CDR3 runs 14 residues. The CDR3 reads CASSELSGANALTF. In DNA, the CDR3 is TGTGCCAGCAGTGAACTCTCTGGGGCCAACGCCCTGACTTTC.

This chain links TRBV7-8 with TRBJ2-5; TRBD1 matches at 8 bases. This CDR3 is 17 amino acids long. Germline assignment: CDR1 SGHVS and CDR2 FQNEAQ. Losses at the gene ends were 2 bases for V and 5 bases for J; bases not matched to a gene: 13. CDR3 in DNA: TGTGCCAGCAGCTTATTGATGGACAGGGCCTTTGATGAGACCCAGTACTTC. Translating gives CASSLLMDRAFDETQYF.

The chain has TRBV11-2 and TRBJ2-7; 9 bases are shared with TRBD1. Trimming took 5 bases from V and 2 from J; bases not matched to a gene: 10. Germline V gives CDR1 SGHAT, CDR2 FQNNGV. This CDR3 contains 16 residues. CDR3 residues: CASSAAGTGSPYEQYF. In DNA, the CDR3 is TGTGCCAGCAGCGCCGCCGGGACAGGGTCCCCCTACGAGCAGTACTTC.

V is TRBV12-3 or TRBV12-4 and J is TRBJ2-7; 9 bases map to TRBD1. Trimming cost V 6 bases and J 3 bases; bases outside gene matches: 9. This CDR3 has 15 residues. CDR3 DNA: TGTGCCAGCAGCCTCACCCCGGACAGGGGCTACGAGCAGTACTTC. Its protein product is CASSLTPDRGYEQYF.

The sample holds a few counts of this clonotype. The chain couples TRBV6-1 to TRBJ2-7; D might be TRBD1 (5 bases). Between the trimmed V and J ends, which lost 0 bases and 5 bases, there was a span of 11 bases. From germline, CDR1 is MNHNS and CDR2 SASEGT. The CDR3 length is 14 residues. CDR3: CASSEAEGVDEQYF. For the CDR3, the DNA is TGTGCCAGCAGTGAAGCTGAAGGGGTGGACGAGCAGTACTTC.

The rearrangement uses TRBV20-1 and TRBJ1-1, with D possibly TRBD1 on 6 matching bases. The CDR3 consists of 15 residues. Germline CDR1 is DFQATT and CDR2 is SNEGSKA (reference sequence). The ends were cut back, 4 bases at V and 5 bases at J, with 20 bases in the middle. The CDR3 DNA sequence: TGCAGTGCTATACGGGACACTTGGCCGGCGACTGAAGCTTTCTTT. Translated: CSAIRDTWPATEAFF.

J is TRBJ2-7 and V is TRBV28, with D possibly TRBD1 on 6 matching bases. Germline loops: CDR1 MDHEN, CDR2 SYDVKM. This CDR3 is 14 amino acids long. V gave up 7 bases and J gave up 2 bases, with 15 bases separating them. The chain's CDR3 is CASISAQGPYEQYF. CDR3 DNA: TGTGCCAGCATTTCGGCGCAGGGGCCCTACGAGCAGTACTTC. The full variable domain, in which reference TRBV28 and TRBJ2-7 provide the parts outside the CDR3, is DVKVTQSSRYLVKRTGEKVFLECVQDMDHENMFWYRQDPGLGLRLIYFSYDVKMKEKGDIPEGYSVSREKKERFSLILESASTNQTSMYLCASISAQGPYEQYFGPGTRLTVT.

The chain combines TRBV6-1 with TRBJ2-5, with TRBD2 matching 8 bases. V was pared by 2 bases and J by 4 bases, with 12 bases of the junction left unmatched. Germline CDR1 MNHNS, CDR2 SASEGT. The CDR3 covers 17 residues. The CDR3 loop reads CASSEYQRTSKLETQYF. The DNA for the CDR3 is TGTGCCAGCAGTGAATACCAGAGGACTAGCAAACTAGAGACCCAGTACTTC.

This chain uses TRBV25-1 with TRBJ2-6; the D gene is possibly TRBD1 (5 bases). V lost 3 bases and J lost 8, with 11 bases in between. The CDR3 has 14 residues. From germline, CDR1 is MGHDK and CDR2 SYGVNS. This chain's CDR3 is CASSDTLGPNVLTF. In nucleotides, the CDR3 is TGTGCCAGCAGTGATACTCTGGGGCCCAACGTCCTGACTTTC.

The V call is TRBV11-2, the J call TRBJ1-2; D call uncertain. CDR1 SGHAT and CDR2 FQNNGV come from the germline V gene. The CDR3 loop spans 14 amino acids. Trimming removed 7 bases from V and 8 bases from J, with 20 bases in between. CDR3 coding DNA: TGTGCCAGCACCCCCATGTGGGCTTTCGGAGGCTACACCTTC. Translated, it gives CASTPMWAFGGYTF. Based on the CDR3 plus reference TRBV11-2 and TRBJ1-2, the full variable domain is EAGVAQSPRYKIIEKRQSVAFWCNPISGHATLYWYQQILGQGPKLLIQFQNNGVVDDSQLPKDRFSAERLKGVDSTLKIQPAKLEDSAVYLCASTPMWAFGGYTFGSGTRLTVV.

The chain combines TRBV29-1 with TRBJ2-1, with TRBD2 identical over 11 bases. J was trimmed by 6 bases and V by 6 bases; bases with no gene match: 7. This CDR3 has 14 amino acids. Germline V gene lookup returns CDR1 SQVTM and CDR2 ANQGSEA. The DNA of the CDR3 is TGCAGCGTCATACTAGCGGGAGCCTCCAATGAGCAGTTCTTC. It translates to CSVILAGASNEQFF.

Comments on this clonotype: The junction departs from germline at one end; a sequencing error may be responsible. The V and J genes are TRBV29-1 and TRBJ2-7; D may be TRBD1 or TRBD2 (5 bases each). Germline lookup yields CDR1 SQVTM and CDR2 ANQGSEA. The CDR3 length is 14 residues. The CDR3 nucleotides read TGCAGCGTTGAACTGGGGGATATGGGCTACGAGCAGCACTTC. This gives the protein CSVELGDMGYEQHF.

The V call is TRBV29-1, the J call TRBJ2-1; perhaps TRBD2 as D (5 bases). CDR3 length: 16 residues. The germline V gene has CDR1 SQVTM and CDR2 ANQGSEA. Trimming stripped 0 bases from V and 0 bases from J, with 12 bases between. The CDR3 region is CSVEEGVGASYNEQFF. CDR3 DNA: TGCAGCGTTGAAGAAGGTGTGGGAGCCTCCTACAATGAGCAGTTCTTC.

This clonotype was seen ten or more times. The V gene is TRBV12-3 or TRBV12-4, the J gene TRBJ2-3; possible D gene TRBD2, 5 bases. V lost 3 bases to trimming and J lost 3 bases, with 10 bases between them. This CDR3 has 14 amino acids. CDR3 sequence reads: CASSFPGKTDTQYF. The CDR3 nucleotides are TGTGCCAGCAGTTTCCCCGGGAAGACAGATACGCAGTATTTT.

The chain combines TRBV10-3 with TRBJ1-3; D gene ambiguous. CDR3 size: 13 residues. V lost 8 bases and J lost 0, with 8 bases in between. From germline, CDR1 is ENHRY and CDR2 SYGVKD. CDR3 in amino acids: CAIAAASGNTIYF. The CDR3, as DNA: TGTGCCATCGCGGCAGCCTCTGGAAACACCATATATTTT.

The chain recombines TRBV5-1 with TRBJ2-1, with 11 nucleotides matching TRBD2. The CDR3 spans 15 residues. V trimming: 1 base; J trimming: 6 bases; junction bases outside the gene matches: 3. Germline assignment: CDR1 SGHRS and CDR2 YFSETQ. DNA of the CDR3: TGCGCCAGCAGCTTGATAGCGGGGGGGCGCAATGAGCAGTTCTTC. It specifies CASSLIAGGRNEQFF.

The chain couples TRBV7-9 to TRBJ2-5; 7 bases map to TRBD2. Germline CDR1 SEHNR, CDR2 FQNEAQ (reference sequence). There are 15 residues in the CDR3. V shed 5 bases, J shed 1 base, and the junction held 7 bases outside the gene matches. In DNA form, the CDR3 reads TGTGCCAGCAGCCCTCCGGCTAGCGGCCAAGAGACCCAGTACTTC. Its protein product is CASSPPASGQETQYF.

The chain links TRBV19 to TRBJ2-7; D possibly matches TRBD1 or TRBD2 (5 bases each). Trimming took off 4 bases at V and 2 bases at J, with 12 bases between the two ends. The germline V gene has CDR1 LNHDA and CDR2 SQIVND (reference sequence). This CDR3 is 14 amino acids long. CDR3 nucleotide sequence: TGTGCCAGTAGTAGATCAGGGACGACCTACGAGCAGTACTTC. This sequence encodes CASSRSGTTYEQYF.

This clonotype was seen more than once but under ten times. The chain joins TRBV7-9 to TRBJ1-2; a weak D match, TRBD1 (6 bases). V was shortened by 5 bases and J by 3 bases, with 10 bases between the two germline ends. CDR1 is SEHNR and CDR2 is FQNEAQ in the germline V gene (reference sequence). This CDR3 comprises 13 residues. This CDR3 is CASSVGHDYGYTF. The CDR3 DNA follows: TGTGCCAGCAGCGTGGGACACGACTATGGCTACACCTTC.

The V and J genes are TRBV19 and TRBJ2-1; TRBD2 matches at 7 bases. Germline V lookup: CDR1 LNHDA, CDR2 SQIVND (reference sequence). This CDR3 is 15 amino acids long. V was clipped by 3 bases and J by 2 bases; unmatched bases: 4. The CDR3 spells CASSMAAGPYNEQFF. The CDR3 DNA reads TGTGCCAGTAGTATGGCAGCGGGACCCTACAATGAGCAGTTCTTC.

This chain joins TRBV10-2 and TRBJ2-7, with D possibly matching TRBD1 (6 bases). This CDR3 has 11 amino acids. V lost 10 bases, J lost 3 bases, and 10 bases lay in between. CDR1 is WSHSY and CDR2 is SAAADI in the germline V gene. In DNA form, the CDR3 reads TGCGCCACTAGGACAGTCTACGAGCAGTACTTC. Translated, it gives CATRTVYEQYF.

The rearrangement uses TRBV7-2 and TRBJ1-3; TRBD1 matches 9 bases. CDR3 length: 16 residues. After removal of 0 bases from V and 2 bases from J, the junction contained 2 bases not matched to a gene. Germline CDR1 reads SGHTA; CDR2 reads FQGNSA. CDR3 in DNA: TGTGCCAGCAGCTTAGCGGGACAGGGCACTGGAAACACCATATATTTT. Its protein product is CASSLAGQGTGNTIYF.

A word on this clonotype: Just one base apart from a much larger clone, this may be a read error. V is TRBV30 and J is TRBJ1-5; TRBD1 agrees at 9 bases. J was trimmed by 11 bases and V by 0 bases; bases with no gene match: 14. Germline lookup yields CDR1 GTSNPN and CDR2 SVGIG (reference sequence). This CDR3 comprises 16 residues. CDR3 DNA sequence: TGTGCCTGGAGTGTACTTCCCGGGACAGGGCAAAGGACCCAGCATTTT. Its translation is CAWSVLPGTGQRTQHF.

CDR3 nucleotides: TGTGCCAGCAGTTTTGACGAAAGCACAGATACGCAGTATTTT. The encoded protein is CASSFDESTDTQYF. The chain uses TRBV28 and TRBJ2-3, with D unresolved. The CDR3 runs to 14 residues. The germline V gene has CDR1 MDHEN and CDR2 SYDVKM. Trimming left V 3 bases short and J 0 bases short, with 7 bases between.

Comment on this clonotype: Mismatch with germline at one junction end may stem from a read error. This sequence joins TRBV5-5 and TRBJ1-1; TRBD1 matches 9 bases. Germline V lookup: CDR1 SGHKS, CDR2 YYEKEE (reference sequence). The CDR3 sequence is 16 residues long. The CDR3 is CASSNYPRGTGSEAFF. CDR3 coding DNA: TGCGCCAGCAGCAATTACCCGCGGGGGACAGGGTCTGAAGCTTTCTTT.

The CDR3 bases are TGTGCCAGCAGTTTCATGAGGACTTTCCTGAACACCGGGGAGCTGTTTTTT. Amino acid sequence: CASSFMRTFLNTGELFF. J is TRBJ2-2 and V is TRBV28, with D perhaps matching TRBD2 (5 bases). The ends were cut back, 3 bases at V and 1 base at J, with 15 bases in the middle. CDR1 is MDHEN, CDR2 SYDVKM, per germline. CDR3 length: 17 residues.

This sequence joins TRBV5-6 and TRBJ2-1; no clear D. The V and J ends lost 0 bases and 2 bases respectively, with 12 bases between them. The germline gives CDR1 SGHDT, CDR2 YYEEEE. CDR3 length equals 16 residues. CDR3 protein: CASSLAYRVTYNEQFF. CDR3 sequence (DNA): TGTGCCAGCAGCTTGGCTTATCGGGTAACCTACAATGAGCAGTTCTTC.

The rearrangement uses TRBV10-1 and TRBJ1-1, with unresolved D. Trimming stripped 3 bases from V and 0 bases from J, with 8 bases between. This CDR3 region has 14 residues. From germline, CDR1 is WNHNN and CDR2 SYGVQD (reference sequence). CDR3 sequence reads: CASSDSPLNTEAFF. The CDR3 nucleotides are TGCGCCAGCAGTGACTCACCGCTGAACACTGAAGCTTTCTTT.

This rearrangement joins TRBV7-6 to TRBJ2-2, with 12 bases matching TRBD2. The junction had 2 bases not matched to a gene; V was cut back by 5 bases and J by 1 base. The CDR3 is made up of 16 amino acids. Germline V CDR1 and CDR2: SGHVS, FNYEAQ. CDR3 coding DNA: TGTGCCAGCAGCCAGACTAGCGGGAGGAACACCGGGGAGCTGTTTTTT. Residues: CASSQTSGRNTGELFF.